This is a list of T cell receptor beta chains from one sample in a study of blood T cell repertoires in COVID-19. TCRdb's table, derived via immunoSEQ multiplex PCR, lists solely in-frame clones and lacks some. This sample carries around 260,000 clones, 65% to 85% of them seen once, and the ten largest clones take more than 15%. Sequenced material: peripheral blood. Receptors were obtained from a person aged 70 to 85 with COVID-19, enrolled during active disease. CDR3s include the opening cysteine and the closing phenylalanine or tryptophan. The D gene is left open where the match is weak. For some rows the clone size is stated as once, few or many, or as a class when expanded; others skip it.

clone_size: NA
j_call: TRBJ2-6
v_call: TRBV25-1
d_call: TRBD1
cdr3_nt: TGTGCCAGCAGTGGACAGGGGTCTCCTGGGGCCAACGTCCTGACTTTC
cdr3_aa: CASSGQGSPGANVLTF

clone_size: NA
j_call: TRBJ1-5
v_call: TRBV3-1/TRBV3-2
d_call: NA
cdr3_nt: TGTGCCAGCAGCTTACAGGGAGATCAGCCCCAGCATTTT
cdr3_aa: CASSLQGDQPQHF

clone_size: NA
j_call: TRBJ1-1
v_call: TRBV29-1
d_call: NA
cdr3_nt: TGCAGCGTTGAAAAGGGGGGGGTGGAGACTGAAGCTTTCTTT
cdr3_aa: CSVEKGGVETEAFF

clone_size: NA
j_call: TRBJ1-5
v_call: TRBV28
d_call: TRBD1
cdr3_nt: TGTGCCAGTGGGACAGGGATTCGGAATCAGCCCCAGCATTTT
cdr3_aa: CASGTGIRNQPQHF

clone_size: NA
j_call: TRBJ1-1
v_call: TRBV3-1/TRBV3-2
d_call: NA
cdr3_nt: TGTGCCAGCAGCCCCCTGGGCACCAACACTGAAGCTTTCTTT
cdr3_aa: CASSPLGTNTEAFF

clone_size: NA
j_call: TRBJ2-2
v_call: TRBV11-2
d_call: TRBD1
cdr3_nt: TGTGCCAGCAGCCCACGGACAGGGTTCGGCACCGGGGAGCTGTTTTTT
cdr3_aa: CASSPRTGFGTGELFF

clone_size: NA
j_call: TRBJ1-2
v_call: TRBV7-9
d_call: TRBD1
cdr3_nt: TGTGCCAGCAGGCCCGGGACAGGGGGTGGCTACACCTTC
cdr3_aa: CASRPGTGGGYTF

clone_size: NA
j_call: TRBJ2-5
v_call: TRBV3-1/TRBV3-2
d_call: NA
cdr3_nt: TGTGCCAGCAGCCAAGAGAACTTAGAGACCCAGTACTTC
cdr3_aa: CASSQENLETQYF

clone_size: NA
j_call: TRBJ1-2
v_call: TRBV14
d_call: NA
cdr3_nt: TGTGCCAGCAGCCAAGACAGGATCTATGGCTACACCTTC
cdr3_aa: CASSQDRIYGYTF

clone_size: NA
j_call: TRBJ2-7
v_call: TRBV7-9
d_call: NA
cdr3_nt: TGTGCCAGCAGCACAAGGGACAATCCCTACGAGCAGTACTTC
cdr3_aa: CASSTRDNPYEQYF

clone_size: few
j_call: TRBJ1-5
v_call: TRBV3-1/TRBV3-2
d_call: TRBD1
cdr3_nt: TGTGCCAGCAGCCAAGTTCCAGGGGGAGACAATCAGCCCCAGCATTTT
cdr3_aa: CASSQVPGGDNQPQHF

clone_size: NA
j_call: TRBJ2-1
v_call: TRBV6-5
d_call: TRBD1
cdr3_nt: TGTGCCAGCGCTCCAACAGGGGGTACCTACAATGAGCAGTTCTTC
cdr3_aa: CASAPTGGTYNEQFF

clone_size: NA
j_call: TRBJ2-3
v_call: TRBV2
d_call: TRBD2
cdr3_nt: TGTGCCAGCAGTGAACGTAGCGGGACAGATACGCAGTATTTT
cdr3_aa: CASSERSGTDTQYF

clone_size: NA
j_call: TRBJ2-7
v_call: TRBV18
d_call: NA
cdr3_nt: TGTGCCAGCTCATTAGACAGGTCCTACGAGCAGTACTTC
cdr3_aa: CASSLDRSYEQYF

clone_size: NA
j_call: TRBJ1-5
v_call: TRBV28
d_call: NA
cdr3_nt: TGTGCCAGCAGCCCATCTACAGGGATCAATCAGCCCCAGCATTTT
cdr3_aa: CASSPSTGINQPQHF

clone_size: NA
j_call: TRBJ2-1
v_call: TRBV19
d_call: NA
cdr3_nt: TGTGCCAGTACAAACCCCGGGACAAACAATGAGCAGTTCTTC
cdr3_aa: CASTNPGTNNEQFF

clone_size: few
j_call: TRBJ2-2
v_call: TRBV9
d_call: TRBD1
cdr3_nt: TGTGCCAGCAGCGCCAGGTCCCAGGGGGTCACCGGGGAGCTGTTTTTT
cdr3_aa: CASSARSQGVTGELFF

clone_size: NA
j_call: TRBJ1-4
v_call: TRBV6-5
d_call: NA
cdr3_nt: TGTGCCAGCAGGAAAAGACAGGCATCGAATGAAAAACTGTTTTTT
cdr3_aa: CASRKRQASNEKLFF

clone_size: NA
j_call: TRBJ2-7
v_call: TRBV4-3
d_call: NA
cdr3_nt: TGCGCCAGCAGCCAAGAGACCGGGGGCGAGCAGTACTTC
cdr3_aa: CASSQETGGEQYF

clone_size: NA
j_call: TRBJ1-5
v_call: TRBV24-1
d_call: TRBD1
cdr3_nt: TGTGCCACCAGCCCAGACAGGGCGGTTAGAGGCAATCAGCCCCAGCATTTT
cdr3_aa: CATSPDRAVRGNQPQHF